The source of this TCR beta chain is a study of beta chain features in type 1 diabetes (dated by TCRdb to 2017 to 2018). About the study as a whole: Patients and healthy donors did not differ in mean age, gender distribution, total cell number or subset yield. A total of roughly 98,000,000 sorted cells were examined across all samples, and a strong correlation was observed between cell number per subset and RNA yield. The study compared TCRB repertoires of sorted circulating CD4+ T cell subsets between recently diagnosed type 1 diabetes patients and matched healthy donors. Regulatory and stem cell-like memory subsets were obtained from only 8 patients and roughly eight healthy donors, while naive and central memory subsets were obtained from all 30 or so donors.

All of the isolated RNA was reverse transcribed with the High Capacity cDNA Reverse Transcription Kit, so expressed TCRB transcripts were sequenced. Deep immunoSEQ sequencing was applied to naive, central memory and regulatory T cell samples, giving an average of around 4 million total reads per sample. After sorted cells were lysed in RLT buffer, RNA was extracted with DNase-treated RNeasy Micro or Mini kits, with the choice depending on cell number. To prevent cross-contamination, every cell subset was processed on its own, while patient and healthy donor samples were processed together. The immunoSEQ multiplex PCR was used to amplify TCRB sequences from cDNA, yielding 87-bp fragments that span the CDR3 region. Amplicons were sequenced on the Illumina HiSeq platform. Concerning the study's data processing: PCR bias was corrected computationally using synthetic template baselines, and reads within Hamming distance 2 were collapsed, with unmergeable singletons discarded. By aligning reads against IMGT, V, D and J genes, CDR3 length, and insertions or deletions at six rearrangement sites were assigned. Within each subset, clonotype counts were normalized to the number of sorted cells before true diversity and Gini coefficients were calculated with the tcR R package. Repertoire sharing was quantified using the overlap coefficient calculated on TCRB nucleotide sequences. Out-of-frame TCRB sequences from naive cells were analyzed to stand in for the pre-selection repertoire. The table was pulled from immuneACCESS by TCRdb, which kept in-frame rearrangements only. Such tables lose some clones; where checked, under half of the loss comes from unresolved V genes, and the rest has no known cause. The V and J calls and clone size were taken over from that table, and D and trimming were inferred from the DNA. In all, the sample holds about 700,000 clones, and about an eighth of those were seen once. The top ten hold approximately 0.022% of the sample.

Each donor gave one peripheral blood draw, roughly 0.11 L on average, collected into heparinised tubes. Using a panel that included CD45RO, CCR7, CD25, CD127, CD95 and CD27, naive, central memory, regulatory and stem cell-like memory CD4+ T cells were sorted on a BD FACSAria II. Purity was above 95% for every sorted population. PBMCs were separated immediately by Lymphoprep density gradient centrifugation and were stained directly, without being cultured. To minimize batch effects, samples were stained and sorted in pairs, one healthy donor with one patient per experiment. The full study reports these points: The naive, central memory and regulatory TCRB repertoires appeared to resemble one another more closely among patients than among healthy donors. Type 1 diabetes patients showed a moderate but significant shortening of TCRB CDR3 length in all four CD4+ subsets. Fewer insertions and more nucleotide deletions at VDJ recombination sites were observed in patients with type 1 diabetes, implying thymic rearrangement abnormalities. Because cDNA rather than genomic DNA was sequenced, highly expressing activated cells could have been over-represented, although no difference in activation and CD3 levels was found between groups. PCR might favor shorter templates, but patient and control samples were amplified and corrected together, so any skew would affect both groups equally. Because small numbers of individuals were included in the HLA sub-analyses, any influence of HLA type on TCRB rearrangement was left unresolved.

In its sample, this clone was seen a few times. It has no known antigen specificity. Qualities for individual bases were not recorded, and no much larger clone is one base off. The CDR3 numbers 15 residues from cysteine through phenylalanine. CDR3 DNA only is kept here, 45 bases in frame from base 1. Per the germline V gene, MDHEN is the CDR1 and SYDVKM is the CDR2. V ends up 5 bases short and J 8 bases short, with an unmatched junction base count of 9. The clonotype was recovered from a man younger than 35 with type 1 diabetes. The chain joins TRBV28 to TRBJ2-1; the central 10 bases match TRBD2. The specimen was naive CD4+ T cells from blood. The sample's cell subset or site, from its label and the paper: true naive CD4+ T cells. The DNA sequence is given as TGTGCCAGCAGTCAAAGCGGGGGGGCCAGGTATGAGCAGTTCTTC. Its amino acids are CASSQSGGARYEQFF.